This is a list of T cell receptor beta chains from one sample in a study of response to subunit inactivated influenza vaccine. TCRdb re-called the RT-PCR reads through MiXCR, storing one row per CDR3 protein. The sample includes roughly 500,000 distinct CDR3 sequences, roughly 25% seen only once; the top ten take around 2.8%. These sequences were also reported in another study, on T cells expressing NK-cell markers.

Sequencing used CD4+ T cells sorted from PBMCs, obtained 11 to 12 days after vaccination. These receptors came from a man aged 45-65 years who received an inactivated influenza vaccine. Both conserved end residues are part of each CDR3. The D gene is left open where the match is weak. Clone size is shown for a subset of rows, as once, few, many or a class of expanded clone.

CDR3 protein: CSASGTLYEQYF
CDR3 DNA: TGCAGTGCTTCCGGGACTCTCTACGAGCAGTACTTC
clone size: many
D gene: NA
V gene: TRBV20-1
J gene: TRBJ2-7

CDR3 protein: CASSSRTSGRAYEQFF
CDR3 DNA: TGTGCCAGCAGCTCCAGGACTAGCGGGAGGGCCTATGAGCAGTTCTTC
clone size: few
D gene: TRBD2
V gene: TRBV7-8
J gene: TRBJ2-1

CDR3 protein: CASRERTGIREKLFF
CDR3 DNA: TGTGCCAGCAGAGAAAGGACAGGGATTAGAGAAAAACTGTTTTTT
clone size: NA
D gene: TRBD1
V gene: TRBV3-1
J gene: TRBJ1-4

CDR3 protein: CASSFPGGYNEQFF
CDR3 DNA: TGTGCCAGCAGTTTTCCAGGGGGCTACAATGAGCAGTTCTTC
clone size: many
D gene: TRBD1
V gene: TRBV28
J gene: TRBJ2-1

CDR3 protein: CASSRTSLNEQFF
CDR3 DNA: TGTGCCAGCAGCCGGACTAGCCTCAATGAGCAGTTCTTC
clone size: few
D gene: TRBD2
V gene: TRBV7-9
J gene: TRBJ2-1

CDR3 protein: CASSLFSWNTGELFF
CDR3 DNA: TGTGCCAGCAGTTTATTTTCCTGGAACACCGGGGAGCTGTTTTTT
clone size: few
D gene: NA
V gene: TRBV28
J gene: TRBJ2-2

CDR3 protein: CASSPRTGLNTEAFF
CDR3 DNA: TGTGCCAGCAGCCCCCGGACAGGGCTGAACACTGAAGCTTTCTTT
clone size: few
D gene: TRBD1
V gene: TRBV3-1
J gene: TRBJ1-1

CDR3 protein: CASKGGIYEQYF
CDR3 DNA: TGTGCCAGCAAAGGGGGGATCTACGAGCAGTACTTC
clone size: NA
D gene: NA
V gene: TRBV28
J gene: TRBJ2-7

CDR3 protein: CASSSGGGDLYGYTF
CDR3 DNA: TGTGCCAGCAGCTCCGGGGGGGGAGACCTCTATGGCTACACCTTC
clone size: few
D gene: NA
V gene: TRBV11-2
J gene: TRBJ1-2

CDR3 protein: CSADKKGTDTQYF
CDR3 DNA: TGCAGTGCCGATAAGAAGGGCACCGATACGCAGTATTTT
clone size: NA
D gene: NA
V gene: TRBV20-1
J gene: TRBJ2-3

CDR3 protein: CASGRGRGLTGANVLTF
CDR3 DNA: TGTGCCAGCGGCAGGGGCAGGGGACTCACTGGGGCCAACGTCCTGACTTTC
clone size: NA
D gene: NA
V gene: TRBV11-2
J gene: TRBJ2-6

CDR3 protein: CASSSLGAGAGTEAFF
CDR3 DNA: TGTGCCAGCAGTTCTCTTGGGGCAGGGGCGGGCACTGAAGCTTTCTTT
clone size: few
D gene: NA
V gene: TRBV4-2
J gene: TRBJ1-1

CDR3 protein: CSAQTGLNTEAFF
CDR3 DNA: TGCAGCGCCCAGACAGGGCTGAACACTGAAGCTTTCTTT
clone size: NA
D gene: TRBD1
V gene: TRBV29-1
J gene: TRBJ1-1

CDR3 protein: CASSQGNRAYYGYTF
CDR3 DNA: TGTGCCAGCAGCCAAGGGAACAGGGCTTACTATGGCTACACCTTC
clone size: few
D gene: NA
V gene: TRBV14
J gene: TRBJ1-2